These 8 T cell receptor beta chains originate from one sample sequenced in a study of blood T cell repertoires in COVID-19. Profiled with immunoSEQ multiplex PCR; TCRdb holds only in-frame clones, not every one. This table has under 200,000 clones, 60% to 85% appearing once. The specimen was peripheral blood. The receptor source for this set is a man between 60 and 75 years old with active or convalescent COVID-19.

V usage is TRBV5-4 and J usage is TRBJ2-7, with TRBD2 matching over 9 bases. This CDR3 contains 15 residues. V lost 4 bases and J lost 3; bases outside the gene matches: 8. Germline lookup yields CDR1 SGHNT and CDR2 YYREEE (reference sequence). For the CDR3, the DNA is TGTGCCAGCAGCCTAGGGACTAGCTACCGCTACGAGCAGTACTTC. Amino acids: CASSLGTSYRYEQYF.

The rearrangement joins TRBV24-1 to TRBJ2-5; TRBD2 matches at 8 bases. The V and J ends lost 3 bases and 3 bases, in that order; junction bases with no gene match: 5. The CDR3 is 15 amino acids. CDR1 and CDR2 (germline): KGHDR, SFDVKD. The CDR3 sequence: CATSDKGLVKETQYF. DNA for the CDR3: TGTGCCACCAGTGATAAGGGACTAGTTAAAGAGACCCAGTACTTC.

This rearrangement joins TRBV2 to TRBJ1-2; TRBD1 matches 8 bases. The germline V gene has CDR1 SNHLY and CDR2 FYNNEI. The CDR3 sequence is 14 residues long. With V trimmed by 5 bases and J by 7 bases, 9 bases remained unmatched. CDR3 sequence reads: CASSPQGASVGYTF. In DNA form, the CDR3 reads TGTGCCAGCAGTCCCCAGGGGGCGTCTGTTGGCTACACCTTC.

J is TRBJ2-3 and V is TRBV10-3, with 7 positions matching TRBD2. CDR1 and CDR2 from the germline V gene are ENHRY and SYGVKD. The length of the CDR3 is 13 residues. Losses at the gene ends were 8 bases for V and 5 bases for J; bases not matched to a gene: 7. The CDR3: CAIGLGGQDTQYF. For the CDR3, the DNA is TGTGCCATCGGATTGGGAGGGCAAGATACGCAGTATTTT.

This clone has a single count. The chain employs TRBV19 and TRBJ2-1; 12 bases are shared with TRBD2. J lost 1 base, V lost 7 bases, and 11 bases had no gene match. Germline CDR1 reads LNHDA; CDR2 reads SQIVND (reference sequence). The CDR3 contains 18 residues. CDR3 loop: CASTPLAGGSLSYNEQFF. CDR3 coding DNA: TGTGCCAGTACCCCACTAGCGGGAGGATCCTTATCCTACAATGAGCAGTTCTTC. Filled out from reference TRBV19 and TRBJ2-1, the complete variable domain reads DGGITQSPKYLFRKEGQNVTLSCEQNLNHDAMYWYRQDPGQGLRLIYYSQIVNDFQKGDIAEGYSVSREKKESFPLTVTSAQKNPTAFYLCASTPLAGGSLSYNEQFFGPGTRLTVL.

This chain uses TRBV7-8 with TRBJ2-2, with D perhaps matching TRBD2 (6 bases). CDR3 size: 16 residues. V was clipped by 5 bases and J by 6 bases, with 19 bases between them. CDR1 SGHVS and CDR2 FQNEAQ come from the germline V gene. DNA for the CDR3: TGTGCCAGCAGCCCCAGGCCCCCACTAGCCCCCGGGGAGCTGTTTTTT. Translated, it gives CASSPRPPLAPGELFF.

This chain connects TRBV4-2 to TRBJ2-5; 7 bases map to TRBD2. The junction had 7 bases not matched to a gene; V was cut back by 2 bases and J by 1 base. Germline V gives CDR1 LGHNA, CDR2 YNFKEQ. The CDR3 contains 16 residues. The CDR3 region is CASSQLTSTFQETQYF. The CDR3 DNA is TGTGCCAGCAGCCAATTGACTAGCACCTTCCAAGAGACCCAGTACTTC.

About this clone itself: Other DNA sequences within the sample encode an identical CDR3. V and J are TRBV11-2 and TRBJ1-2, with TRBD1 as a possible D gene (6 bases). V was shortened by 0 bases and J by 7 bases, with 6 bases between the two germline ends. This CDR3 comprises 12 residues. Germline lookup yields CDR1 SGHAT and CDR2 FQNNGV. CDR3 coding DNA: TGTGCCAGCAGCTTAGAGGGGGCTGGCTACACCTTC. Its translation: CASSLEGAGYTF.